This paragraph covers one TCR beta chain sequence. In the study's own analysis: Nucleated cell number was recorded as an estimate derived from reference gene primer amplification. TCRdb's table, derived via immunoSEQ multiplex PCR, lists solely in-frame clones and lacks some. V, J and clone size reflect that table, while D and trimming were determined from the DNA. The repertoire holds fewer than 80,000 clones, just over 85% seen once, with just under 2% in the top ten. The data belong to a study of blood T cell repertoires in COVID-19. The wider study: The origin of the acute and convalescent COVID-19 samples was the United States, Italy and Spain. The cDNA or gDNA used as material had been derived from T cells, B-cell-depleted T cells, or PBMCs.

V was shortened by 2 bases and J by 3 bases, with 17 bases between the two germline ends. The CDR3 covers 16 residues. Germline CDR1 SGHDT, CDR2 YYEEEE. The TCR originated in a young man with acute or convalescent COVID-19. The specimen was peripheral blood. This sequence joins TRBV5-6 and TRBJ1-1; perhaps TRBD1 as D (5 bases). For the CDR3, the DNA is TGTGCCAGCAGCTTATTGAAACGCAGGGACTACACTGAAGCTTTCTTT. Amino acids: CASSLLKRRDYTEAFF.